Given below is one TCR beta chain in context. These data originate in a study of OX40 agonist ivuxolimab in advanced cancers. Study at large: Patients were treated with ivuxolimab, an agonistic anti-OX40 (CD134) antibody. Anti-PD-1, anti-PD-L1 or anti-CTLA-4 therapy given earlier was allowed, and approximately 43% had some.

Germline V CDR1 and CDR2: SGDLS, YYNGEE. The CDR3 is 14 residues long. Trimming removed 3 bases from V and 7 bases from J, with 14 bases in between. Data came from immunoSEQ multiplex PCR; TCRdb stores just in-frame clones and leaves some out. The repertoire holds around 85,000 clones, with about 90% as singletons. V gene TRBV9 combines with J gene TRBJ1-5, with D possibly matching TRBD1 (6 bases). The material sequenced was CD4+ or CD8+ T cells sorted from blood, taken in a trial of the OX40 agonist ivuxolimab. The origin of this receptor is an adult with an advanced solid tumor such as melanoma, head and neck, liver or kidney cancer. CDR3 residues: CASSGSGVRQPQHF. CDR3 in DNA: TGTGCCAGCAGCGGATCAGGGGTACGGCAGCCCCAGCATTTT.